The 28 T cell receptor beta chains given below trace back to one sample, sequenced in a study of blood T cell repertoires in COVID-19. The method was immunoSEQ multiplex PCR; TCRdb's version includes in-frame clones alone and lacks a portion of them. This table holds about 390,000 clones, 70% to 90% found once. Sequenced material: peripheral blood. These receptors all come from a woman aged 60 to 75 with COVID-19, enrolled during active disease.

This rearrangement joins TRBV28 to TRBJ2-3; 10 nucleotides align to TRBD2. CDR1 and CDR2 (germline): MDHEN, SYDVKM. Unmatched junction bases numbered 14, after V lost 6 bases and J lost 5 bases. The CDR3 has 17 amino acids. CDR3 in amino acids: CASRPMGAGGPVDTQYF. CDR3 sequence (DNA): TGTGCCAGCAGACCGATGGGAGCGGGGGGGCCAGTAGATACGCAGTATTTT.

The genes are TRBV5-1 and TRBJ1-1, with D perhaps TRBD1 (6 bases). Germline V gene sequence: CDR1 SGHRS, CDR2 YFSETQ. The length of the CDR3 is 14 residues. Trimming stripped 2 bases from V and 4 bases from J, with 12 bases between. In nucleotides, the CDR3 is TGCGCCAGCAGCTTCCCAGGGGCCGGCACTGAAGCTTTCTTT. Amino acids: CASSFPGAGTEAFF.

This clone was counted a single time. The rearrangement joins TRBV29-1 to TRBJ1-2, with TRBD1 matching 7 bases. The CDR3 runs to 13 residues. After removal of 6 bases from V and 7 bases from J, the junction contained 11 bases not matched to a gene. Germline CDR1 and CDR2: SQVTM and ANQGSEA. For the CDR3, the DNA is TGCAGCGTCCCGAGAACAGGGGCGACTGGCTACACCTTC. Translating gives CSVPRTGATGYTF.

CDR3 DNA sequence: TGCGCCAGCAGCTCTCTATCCGAGACAGGGGCAGATACGCAGTATTTT. It translates to CASSSLSETGADTQYF. The chain is built from TRBV5-1 and TRBJ2-3; TRBD1 agrees at 8 bases. Germline CDR1 reads SGHRS; CDR2 reads YFSETQ. With V trimmed by 3 bases and J by 4 bases, 10 bases remained unmatched. This CDR3 is built from 16 residues.

V gene TRBV5-4 combines with J gene TRBJ2-4; tentative D call: TRBD1 (5 bases). Germline lookup yields CDR1 SGHNT and CDR2 YYREEE (reference sequence). V lost 1 base and J lost 0, with 11 bases in between. CDR3 size: 16 residues. This CDR3 reads CASSLQGVLAKNIQYF. The CDR3, as DNA: TGTGCCAGCAGCTTGCAAGGGGTACTAGCCAAAAACATTCAGTACTTC.

This chain joins TRBV4-1 and TRBJ2-7, with a possible D match to TRBD2 (6 bases). The CDR3 totals 15 residues. V lost 1 base to trimming and J lost 0 bases, with 10 bases between them. Per germline, CDR1 MGHRA and CDR2 YSYEKL. The CDR3 DNA is TGCGCCAGCAGCCAAGGGGCGGGACCCTCCTACGAGCAGTACTTC. Translated, it gives CASSQGAGPSYEQYF.

The count of this clone is one. This sequence joins TRBV19 and TRBJ2-3; no clear D. The CDR3 is 13 amino acids. Germline V gene lookup returns CDR1 LNHDA and CDR2 SQIVND (reference sequence). Trimming shortened V by 2 bases and J by 1 base, and 4 bases separated the two germline ends. CDR3 sequence reads: CASSILGTDTQYF. CDR3 sequence (DNA): TGTGCCAGTAGTATACTCGGCACAGATACGCAGTATTTT.

The genes are TRBV19 and TRBJ1-1; 8 bases fit TRBD1. This CDR3 contains 13 residues. With 5 bases clipped from V and 8 bases from J, the junction kept 7 bases outside the gene matches. The germline V gene encodes CDR1 LNHDA and CDR2 SQIVND (reference sequence). The CDR3 nucleotides read TGTGCCAGTAGTGACAGGGGAGGAGGGGAAGCTTTCTTT. The encoded protein is CASSDRGGGEAFF. Looking up the rest from reference TRBV19 and TRBJ1-1 gives the full variable domain: DGGITQSPKYLFRKEGQNVTLSCEQNLNHDAMYWYRQDPGQGLRLIYYSQIVNDFQKGDIAEGYSVSREKKESFPLTVTSAQKNPTAFYLCASSDRGGGEAFFGQGTRLTVV.

The gene calls are TRBV6-5 and TRBJ1-6; D remains unclear. V lost 2 bases, J lost 9 bases, and 17 bases lay in between. There are 16 residues in the CDR3. From germline, CDR1 is MNHEY and CDR2 SVGAGI. The CDR3 spells CASSYGSGSRFSPLHF. CDR3 nucleotide sequence: TGTGCCAGCAGTTACGGTTCCGGGTCTCGATTTTCACCCCTCCACTTT.

The chain has TRBV4-1 and TRBJ1-2; TRBD1 is a possible D gene (5 bases). The CDR3 is 16 amino acids. The germline V and J ends were trimmed by 0 bases and 4 bases, with 15 bases remaining between them. CDR1 and CDR2 (germline): MGHRA, YSYEKL. The CDR3 bases are TGCGCCAGCAGCCAAGATCCCCGGGGGGGGAGCTATGGCTACACCTTC. This codes for CASSQDPRGGSYGYTF.

The chain's CDR3 is CASRTFEQTEAFF. The CDR3 bases are TGTGCCAGTAGGACATTTGAACAAACTGAAGCTTTCTTT. V and J are TRBV19 and TRBJ1-1; the D is unclear. Germline CDR1 is LNHDA and CDR2 is SQIVND (reference sequence). This CDR3 comprises 13 residues. V lost 6 bases and J lost 5, with 13 bases in between. Full variable domain (remainder filled in from reference TRBV19 and TRBJ1-1): DGGITQSPKYLFRKEGQNVTLSCEQNLNHDAMYWYRQDPGQGLRLIYYSQIVNDFQKGDIAEGYSVSREKKESFPLTVTSAQKNPTAFYLCASRTFEQTEAFFGQGTRLTVV.

This clone turned up a few times. The V gene is TRBV19, the J gene TRBJ1-2; tentative D call: TRBD1 (6 bases). The V gene's germline CDR1 is LNHDA and CDR2 SQIVND (reference sequence). The CDR3 consists of 13 residues. V gave up 7 bases and J gave up 2 bases, with 11 bases separating them. The CDR3 sequence is CASTPRGNYGYTF. The DNA of the CDR3 is TGTGCCAGTACCCCCAGGGGAAACTATGGCTACACCTTC.

J is TRBJ1-4 and V is TRBV28; 8 bases fit TRBD1. After removal of 5 bases from V and 8 bases from J, the junction contained 7 bases not matched to a gene. The CDR3 contains 14 residues. The V gene's germline CDR1 is MDHEN and CDR2 SYDVKM. The CDR3 DNA follows: TGTGCCAGCAGTCTACGGACAGGGAGCGAAAAACTGTTTTTT. It codes for CASSLRTGSEKLFF.

This clone was picked up a small number of times. The rearrangement joins TRBV9 to TRBJ2-1, with TRBD2 identical over 10 bases. V was pared by 4 bases and J by 8 bases, with 9 bases of the junction left unmatched. The CDR3 runs to 15 residues. Germline V lookup: CDR1 SGDLS, CDR2 YYNGEE. DNA of the CDR3: TGTGCCAGCAGCCCCCATGCTAGCGGGGGCTATGAGCAGTTCTTC. Its translation is CASSPHASGGYEQFF.

This rearrangement joins TRBV28 to TRBJ1-1, with 9 bases fitting TRBD1. In germline, CDR1 is MDHEN, CDR2 SYDVKM. Germline trimming cut 7 bases from V and 3 bases from J; bases unmatched to any gene: 6. The CDR3 totals 14 residues. CDR3: CASNLGQGYTEAFF. The CDR3 nucleotides read TGTGCCAGCAACTTAGGACAGGGGTACACTGAAGCTTTCTTT.

This clone was seen a few times. The chain has TRBV28 and TRBJ1-6; D is undetermined. The CDR3 is 12 residues long. Germline V gene lookup returns CDR1 MDHEN and CDR2 SYDVKM. V was clipped by 4 bases and J by 7 bases, with 5 bases between them. The CDR3 protein is CASSSLNSPLHF. The CDR3 nucleotides are TGTGCCAGCAGTTCCTTAAATTCACCCCTCCACTTT.

The chain couples TRBV4-1 to TRBJ2-3; tentatively, D is TRBD1 (6 bases). The V end lost 6 bases, the J end lost 2 bases, and 15 bases lay between the germline ends. This CDR3 contains 15 residues. CDR1 and CDR2 (germline): MGHRA, YSYEKL. CDR3 sequence: CASRDSRDNTDTQYF. The CDR3 DNA sequence: TGCGCCAGCAGAGACTCTCGGGACAACACAGATACGCAGTATTTT.

The chain has TRBV5-6 and TRBJ1-1; D not certain. This CDR3 is 15 amino acids long. V was clipped by 1 base and J by 1 base, with 11 bases between them. The germline CDR1 and CDR2 sequences are SGHDT and YYEEEE. The CDR3: CASSLFNRENTEAFF. DNA of the CDR3: TGTGCCAGCAGCTTGTTTAACAGAGAGAACACTGAAGCTTTCTTT.

The chain has TRBV20-1 and TRBJ2-2; TRBD2 aligns across 11 bases. Trimming took 3 bases from V and 1 from J; bases not matched to a gene: 1. Germline assignment: CDR1 DFQATT and CDR2 SNEGSKA (reference sequence). This CDR3 region has 15 residues. The CDR3 region has the DNA TGCAGTGCTAGTACTAGCGGGGGGAACACCGGGGAGCTGTTTTTT. It specifies CSASTSGGNTGELFF.

This clone was detected a few times. V and J are TRBV7-9 and TRBJ1-2; D is perhaps TRBD1 (6 bases). The CDR3 extends over 15 amino acids. Germline CDR1 SEHNR, CDR2 FQNEAQ (reference sequence). V was cut by 5 bases and J by 5 bases, with 18 bases left in between. The CDR3: CASSRLGGSGYGYTF. CDR3 nucleotides: TGTGCCAGCAGCCGTCTTGGGGGCTCCGGTTATGGCTACACCTTC.

This chain links TRBV11-1 with TRBJ2-1; TRBD1 agrees at 7 bases. CDR1 and CDR2 from the germline V gene are SGHAT and FQDESV (reference sequence). V was pared by 5 bases and J by 6 bases, with 7 bases of the junction left unmatched. This CDR3 contains 14 residues. As DNA, the CDR3 is TGTGCCAGCAGCCTAGGGGACAGTCTCAATGAGCAGTTCTTC. It translates to CASSLGDSLNEQFF.

The gene calls are TRBV18 and TRBJ1-6, with D possibly TRBD1 on 6 matching bases. The CDR3 spans 15 residues. CDR1 and CDR2 from the germline V gene are KGHSH and LQKENI. Deletions cut 1 base from V and 9 bases from J, with 13 bases between. CDR3 in DNA: TGTGCCAGCTCACCACTAGGGGCGGACAGTTCACCCCTCCACTTT. This gives the protein CASSPLGADSSPLHF. The complete variable domain, with remaining parts taken from reference TRBV18 and TRBJ1-6, reads NAGVMQNPRHLVRRRGQEARLRCSPMKGHSHVYWYRQLPEEGLKFMVYLQKENIIDESGMPKERFSAEFPKEGPSILRIQQVVRGDSAAYFCASSPLGADSSPLHFGNGTRLTVT.

This rearrangement joins TRBV6-6 to TRBJ1-5, with TRBD1 matching 7 bases. The trim removed 6 bases at V and 1 base at J, leaving 21 bases unmatched. Germline V lookup: CDR1 MNHNY, CDR2 SVGAGI (reference sequence). This CDR3 spans 20 amino acids. CDR3 sequence reads: CASSLQQDPFQTGSNQPQHF. Written as DNA, the CDR3 is TGTGCCAGCAGCCTCCAGCAAGACCCCTTCCAGACAGGGAGCAATCAGCCCCAGCATTTT.

V and J are TRBV27 and TRBJ1-2; D is unclear. V was shortened by 3 bases and J by 6 bases, with 11 bases between the two germline ends. CDR3 length: 13 residues. In germline, CDR1 is MNHEY, CDR2 SMNVEV (reference sequence). In nucleotides, the CDR3 is TGTGCCAGCAGTTTCAGCGGGCGGGATGGCTACACCTTC. Its translation is CASSFSGRDGYTF.

This clone was found a few times. The chain is built from TRBV2 and TRBJ1-2, with 8 bases fitting TRBD1. Trimming cost V 4 bases and J 2 bases; bases outside gene matches: 6. The germline V gene has CDR1 SNHLY and CDR2 FYNNEI. This CDR3 has 15 amino acids. CDR3 in DNA: TGTGCCAGCAGTGTCCGGACAGGGACGAACTATGGCTACACCTTC. As protein: CASSVRTGTNYGYTF.

The gene calls are TRBV20-1 and TRBJ1-2; D remains unclear. V was pared by 3 bases and J by 4 bases, with 18 bases between. This CDR3 has 15 residues. Germline V gene data show CDR1 as DFQATT and CDR2 as SNEGSKA (reference sequence). In DNA form, the CDR3 reads TGCAGTGCTAGTCAACAGCCCTCTGATTCCTATGGCTACACCTTC. Translating gives CSASQQPSDSYGYTF.

The chain couples TRBV3-1 (or the pseudogene TRBV3-2) to TRBJ2-2; 10 nucleotides match TRBD2. Germline V gene sequence: CDR1 LGHDT, CDR2 YNNKEL (reference sequence). Unmatched junction bases numbered 6, after V lost 1 base and J lost 4 bases. The CDR3 is made up of 17 amino acids. As DNA, the CDR3 is TGTGCCAGCAGCCAAGGGTCACTAGCGGGGAGCACCGGGGAGCTGTTTTTT. Translation gives CASSQGSLAGSTGELFF.

The chain uses TRBV3-1 (or the pseudogene TRBV3-2) and TRBJ1-1; D gene ambiguous. V was trimmed by 4 bases and J by 3 bases, leaving 9 bases between them. The CDR3 totals 13 residues. Germline V gene lookup returns CDR1 LGHDT and CDR2 YNNKEL (reference sequence). The CDR3 sequence is CASSPSGYTEAFF. DNA of the CDR3: TGTGCCAGCAGCCCCTCGGGGTACACTGAAGCTTTCTTT.